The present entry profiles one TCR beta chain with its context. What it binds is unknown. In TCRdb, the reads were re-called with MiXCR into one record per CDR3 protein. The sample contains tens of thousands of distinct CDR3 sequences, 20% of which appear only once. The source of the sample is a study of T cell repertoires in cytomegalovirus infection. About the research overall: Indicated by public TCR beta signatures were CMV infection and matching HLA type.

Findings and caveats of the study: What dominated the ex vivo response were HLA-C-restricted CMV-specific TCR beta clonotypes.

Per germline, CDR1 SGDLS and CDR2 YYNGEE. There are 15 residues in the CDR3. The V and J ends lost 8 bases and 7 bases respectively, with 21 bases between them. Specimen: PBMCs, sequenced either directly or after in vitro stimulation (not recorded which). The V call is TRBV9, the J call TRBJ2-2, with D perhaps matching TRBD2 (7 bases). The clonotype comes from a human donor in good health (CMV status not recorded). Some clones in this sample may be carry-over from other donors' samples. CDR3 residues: CARGGERRENGELFF. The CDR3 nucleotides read TGTGCCAGAGGGGGGGAGAGGCGGGAAAACGGGGAGCTGTTTTTT.